Presented here are 11 T cell receptor beta chains from one specimen sequenced in a study of blood T cells in healthy people across ages. Sample-barcoded 5' priming and a J-beta primer mix drove a second PCR of about 6 to 12 cycles. Using its own MiXCR run on the 5' RACE reads, TCRdb lists one record per CDR3 protein. The table has 1,100,000 or so distinct CDR3 sequences, more than 35% seen once. Material for sequencing was blood. The receptor source for this set is a woman in her sixties in good health.

A remark on this clonotype: The germline gene is not matched at one end of the junction; a read error may be the cause. The chain is built from TRBV12-3 or TRBV12-4 and TRBJ2-1, with 9 bases aligning to TRBD2. The length of the CDR3 is 14 residues. The CDR3 DNA follows: TGTGCCGGCAGTTTTCGCGGGAGGGGCGATGAGCAGTTCTTC. It yields the protein CAGSFRGRGDEQFF.

The J gene is TRBJ1-2, the V gene TRBV4-1, with a possible D match to TRBD1 (5 bases). Germline V gene lookup returns CDR1 MGHRA and CDR2 YSYEKL. Trimming left V 0 bases short and J 8 bases short, with 13 bases between. The CDR3 runs to 14 residues. CDR3 sequence reads: CASSQDGTRRGYTF. The CDR3 bases are TGCGCCAGCAGCCAAGATGGGACCAGAAGGGGCTACACCTTC.

V is TRBV6-1 and J is TRBJ1-4; D gene uncertain. V lost 6 bases to trimming and J lost 5 bases, with 16 bases between them. Looked up from germline, CDR1 is MNHNS and CDR2 is SASEGT. The CDR3 loop spans 15 amino acids. The CDR3 loop reads CASSQNLGGNEKLFF. The DNA of the CDR3 is TGTGCCAGCAGCCAAAACTTGGGAGGGAATGAAAAACTGTTTTTT.

In the case of this clonotype: This may be a read error: a much more frequent sequence differs by one nucleotide. J is TRBJ2-5 and V is TRBV29-1; D perhaps matches TRBD2 (7 bases). CDR3 size: 12 residues. V lost 6 bases to trimming and J lost 11 bases, with 19 bases between them. Germline assignment: CDR1 SQVTM and CDR2 ANQGSEA. The CDR3 region has the DNA TGCAGCGTAGTATCAGGGGAGGGTGAGCAGTACTTC. Translating it yields CSVVSGEGEQYF.

This clonotype has more than one count but fewer than ten. The chain is built from TRBV4-2 and TRBJ2-5, with TRBD1 identical over 10 bases. Germline-derived CDR1 and CDR2 are LGHNA and YNFKEQ. With V trimmed by 4 bases and J by 3 bases, 8 bases remained unmatched. CDR3 length equals 16 residues. The CDR3 DNA sequence: TGTGCCAGCAGCCCCCGGACAGGGGGGAACGAAGAGACCCAGTACTTC. It encodes CASSPRTGGNEETQYF.

This clonotype was detected a few times. J is TRBJ2-7 and V is TRBV20-1; 14 bases align to TRBD2. This CDR3 comprises 15 residues. The germline V gene has CDR1 DFQATT and CDR2 SNEGSKA (reference sequence). The junction had 5 bases not matched to a gene; V was cut back by 4 bases and J by 3 bases. The CDR3: CSATSGTSGSYEQYF. CDR3 DNA sequence: TGCAGTGCTACCTCCGGGACTAGCGGGAGCTACGAGCAGTACTTC.

V and J are TRBV6-6 and TRBJ1-6; TRBD1 might be the D (5 bases). The V end lost 4 bases, the J end lost 9 bases, and 16 bases lay between the germline ends. Germline CDR1 MNHNY, CDR2 SVGAGI (reference sequence). CDR3 size: 15 residues. As DNA, the CDR3 is TGTGCCAGCAGTTTCGCCGGGACGGGGAGTTCACCCCTCCACTTT. Residues: CASSFAGTGSSPLHF.

The chain employs TRBV4-2 and TRBJ2-4; D is possibly TRBD1 (7 bases). CDR3 length: 17 amino acids. In germline, CDR1 is LGHNA, CDR2 YNFKEQ. V lost 1 base and J lost 13, with 26 bases in between. DNA of the CDR3: TGTGCCAGCAGCCAAGCGGTAGGGTGGGCCCCCAGGGGGGAGCAGTACTTC. The encoded protein is CASSQAVGWAPRGEQYF.

This rearrangement joins TRBV28 to TRBJ2-4; TRBD2 is a possible D gene (5 bases). The V end lost 10 bases, the J end lost 1 base, and 17 bases lay between the germline ends. Looked up from germline, CDR1 is MDHEN and CDR2 is SYDVKM. The CDR3 extends over 15 amino acids. CDR3 DNA: TGTGCCACTTGCATATCCGGGAAGGCCAAAAACATTCAGTACTTC. Translation: CATCISGKAKNIQYF.

This chain uses TRBV24-1 with TRBJ2-3; 9 positions match TRBD1. Trimming removed 6 bases from V and 2 bases from J; junction bases left unmatched: 8. This CDR3 contains 16 residues. From germline, CDR1 is KGHDR and CDR2 SFDVKD. Here the CDR3 reads CATSTTGQGFTDTQYF. CDR3 nucleotides: TGTGCCACCAGTACCACGGGACAGGGCTTCACAGATACGCAGTATTTT.

This clonotype was seen repeatedly, ten times or more. The rearrangement uses TRBV7-2 and TRBJ2-5, with D hard to call. The CDR3 sequence is 13 residues long. The V gene lost 0 bases and the J gene lost 2 bases, with 4 bases spanning the gap. Germline CDR1 reads SGHTA; CDR2 reads FQGNSA. The CDR3 coding sequence is TGTGCCAGCAGCTTAGCGGCTCAAGAGACCCAGTACTTC. It codes for CASSLAAQETQYF.